These 16 T cell receptor beta chains were sequenced from one sample in a study of CXCR3-negative and CXCR3-positive naive CD8 T cells. Study-level points and caveats: Comparison of naive cells showed more hydrophobic TRB CDR3s in CXCR3-positive than in CXCR3-negative naive cells.

Their recognized antigens are unknown. Each TRB cDNA library was prepared by 5' RACE (with UMI labels). One entry per CDR3 protein, without DNA, is what TCRdb gives after re-calling the 5' RACE reads. The sample table sets out about 150,000 distinct CDR3 sequences. The sequenced material came from naive CXCR3+ CD8+ T cells from blood. Subset of the sample: CD45RO-CCR7+CD27+CD95- naive CD8+ T cells expressing CXCR3 (TNR3+). The receptors shown here come from a human donor in good health. Some clones in this sample may be carry-over from other donors' samples.

This chain joins TRBV28 and TRBJ2-3; TCRdb gives TRBD2 as the D gene, but with no DNA this cannot be confirmed. The CDR3 has 14 amino acids. The germline gives CDR1 MDHEN, CDR2 SYDVKM. The CDR3 is CASIWRGSTDTQYF.

The J gene is TRBJ2-2, the V gene TRBV6-5. This CDR3 has 16 residues. Germline values: CDR1 MNHEY, CDR2 SVGAGI. Here the CDR3 reads CASSYSQTANTGELFF.

The gene calls are TRBV28 and TRBJ2-7; TCRdb returns TRBD1, unconfirmable since there is no DNA. Germline CDR1 and CDR2: MDHEN and SYDVKM. The CDR3 is made up of 13 amino acids. CDR3 region: CASSYTGLSEQYF.

The V call is TRBV7-9, the J call TRBJ2-5; the TCRdb D gene call, TRBD1, has no DNA to confirm it. This CDR3 comprises 13 residues. The germline CDR1 and CDR2 sequences are SEHNR and FQNEAQ (reference sequence). This CDR3 reads CASSPQGRETQYF.

J is TRBJ2-7 and V is TRBV7-2; the TRBD2 assignment by TCRdb is unverifiable without DNA. CDR1 is SGHTA and CDR2 is FQGNSA in the germline V gene. The CDR3 is made up of 18 amino acids. The CDR3 sequence is CASSLVWLAGEGSYEQYF. The full variable domain, completed using reference TRBV7-2 and TRBJ2-7, is GAGVSQSPSNKVTEKGKDVELRCDPISGHTALYWYRQSLGQGLEFLIYFQGNSAPDKSGLPSDRFSAERTGGSVSTLTIQRTQQEDSAVYLCASSLVWLAGEGSYEQYFGPGTRLTVT.

V is TRBV20-1 and J is TRBJ2-7; TCRdb proposes TRBD1, but this gene call is untestable without DNA. CDR3 length equals 12 residues. Germline V gene data show CDR1 as DFQATT and CDR2 as SNEGSKA (reference sequence). This CDR3 is CSAGTGTYEQYF.

The V call is TRBV12-3 or TRBV12-4, the J call TRBJ1-1; TCRdb picks TRBD1, but there is no DNA to check that call. The CDR3 is 14 residues long. The CDR3 here is CASSLAGRGTEAFF.

The J gene is TRBJ2-2, the V gene TRBV3-1; TCRdb's D call of TRBD1 is untestable without DNA. CDR1 LGHDT and CDR2 YNNKEL come from the germline V gene (reference sequence). The CDR3 spans 16 residues. The CDR3 sequence: CASSQYRGPNTGELFF.

V usage is TRBV4-1 and J usage is TRBJ1-5; the D gene TCRdb calls, TRBD1, cannot be checked with no DNA. CDR1 and CDR2 from the germline V gene are MGHRA and YSYEKL. This CDR3 is 13 amino acids long. CDR3 amino acids: CASSQEGDQPQHF.

CDR3: CASSLSGGASYEQYF. V is TRBV27 and J is TRBJ2-7; TCRdb lists TRBD1, though no DNA is available to test this call. Germline CDR1 and CDR2: MNHEY and SMNVEV (reference sequence). The CDR3 covers 15 residues.

This chain joins TRBV3-1 and TRBJ2-1. Germline V CDR1 and CDR2: LGHDT, YNNKEL (reference sequence). The length of the CDR3 is 14 residues. The CDR3 loop is CASSPTSRGNEQFF.

The chain uses TRBV4-2 and TRBJ2-1; the D call of TRBD2 rests on TCRdb alone, since no DNA is present to check it. Germline loops: CDR1 LGHNA, CDR2 YNFKEQ. This CDR3 spans 16 amino acids. CDR3 in amino acids: CASSQEGTSAYNEQFF.

V usage is TRBV7-9 and J usage is TRBJ2-3; TCRdb's D gene call, TRBD2, goes unchecked for lack of DNA. CDR3 length: 15 residues. Germline V gene data show CDR1 as SEHNR and CDR2 as FQNEAQ (reference sequence). The CDR3 reads CASSLALAGSDTQYF. Complete variable domain (other parts from reference TRBV7-9 and TRBJ2-3): DTGVSQNPRHKITKRGQNVTFRCDPISEHNRLYWYRQTLGQGPEFLTYFQNEAQLEKSRLLSDRFSAERPKGSFSTLEIQRTEQGDSAMYLCASSLALAGSDTQYFGPGTRLTVL.

V and J are TRBV19 and TRBJ1-5; the TRBD1 assignment by TCRdb is unverifiable without DNA. The length of the CDR3 is 17 residues. Germline lookup yields CDR1 LNHDA and CDR2 SQIVND (reference sequence). Here the CDR3 reads CASSLMRDRGLNRPQHF.

The chain has TRBV15 and TRBJ2-1; the D call from TCRdb, TRBD2, cannot be confirmed without DNA. The CDR3 has 13 residues. The germline V gene encodes CDR1 LNHNV and CDR2 YYDKDF (reference sequence). This chain's CDR3 is CATSRDVEGEQFF.

The rearrangement links TRBV27 to TRBJ2-7; lacking DNA, the TRBD2 call made by TCRdb goes unchecked. The CDR3 covers 17 residues. Germline V gene lookup returns CDR1 MNHEY and CDR2 SMNVEV (reference sequence). This chain's CDR3 is CASSLPQPSGSPYEQYF.